The clone carrying this TCR beta chain has a handful of counts. This entry is derived from a study of identical twins. The J segment lost 9 bases and the V segment lost 4 bases, leaving 8 bases of the junction unmatched. The length of the CDR3 is 14 residues. CDR1 and CDR2 from the germline V gene are SGHRS and YFSETQ. From the 5' RACE reads, TCRdb called clonotypes with MiXCR, one entry per CDR3 protein. The repertoire includes about 530,000 distinct CDR3 sequences, 20% to 25% of them detected once, and roughly 0.5% sits in the top ten. The sample was also linked to a second study, of yellow fever vaccine responses in identical twins.

V and J are TRBV5-1 and TRBJ2-1; 9 bases align to TRBD1. The material sequenced was CD4+ T cells sorted from blood. The receptor comes from a woman younger than 30 in good health. The CDR3 DNA sequence: TGCGCCAGCAGCGGAATCTTACAGGGGGCTGAGCAGTTCTTC. Protein: CASSGILQGAEQFF. The full variable domain, with the rest looked up from reference TRBV5-1 and TRBJ2-1, is KAGVTQTPRYLIKTRGQQVTLSCSPISGHRSVSWYQQTPGQGLQFLFEYFSETQRNKGNFPGRFSGRQFSNSRSEMNVSTLELGDSALYLCASSGILQGAEQFFGPGTRLTVL.